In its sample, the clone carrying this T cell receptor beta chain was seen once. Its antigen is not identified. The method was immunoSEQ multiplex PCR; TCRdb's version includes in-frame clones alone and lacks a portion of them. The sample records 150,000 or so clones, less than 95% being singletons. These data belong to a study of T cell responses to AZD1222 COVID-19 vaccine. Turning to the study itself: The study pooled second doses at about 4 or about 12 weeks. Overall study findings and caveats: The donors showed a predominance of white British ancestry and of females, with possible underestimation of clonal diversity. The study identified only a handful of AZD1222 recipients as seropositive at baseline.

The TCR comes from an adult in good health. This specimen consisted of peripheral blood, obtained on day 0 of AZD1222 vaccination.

This chain's CDR3 is CASSSPYEQYF. In DNA, the CDR3 is TGTGCCAGCAGCTCCCCCTACGAGCAGTACTTC. The chain carries TRBV5-6 and TRBJ2-7, with D uncertain. Germline assignment: CDR1 SGHDT and CDR2 YYEEEE. V was clipped by 3 bases and J by 2 bases, with 3 bases between them. The CDR3 loop spans 11 amino acids.